This T cell receptor beta chain is drawn from a study of blood T cell repertoires in COVID-19. Across the whole study: Italy, Spain and the United States were the sources of the convalescent and acute COVID-19 samples. Sources were T cells, B-cell-depleted T cells, or PBMCs; the material itself was cDNA or gDNA.

Trimming at V came to 3 bases and at J to 2 bases, leaving 8 bases not matched to a gene. The germline V gene has CDR1 MGHRA and CDR2 YSYEKL. The CDR3 covers 16 residues. Original methodology: Scientists estimated how many nucleated cells there were by amplifying reference gene primers. The data were produced by immunoSEQ multiplex PCR, yet TCRdb's version contains in-frame clones alone and is incomplete. V, J and clone size derive from that table, while D and trimming were established from the DNA sequence. Among about 250,000 clones listed, about 85% were seen once. This receptor was taken from a woman of 80 years or more with acute or convalescent COVID-19. Sequenced input: peripheral blood. The chain has TRBV4-1 and TRBJ2-3; 7 positions agree with TRBD1. The DNA of the CDR3 is TGCGCCAGCAGCCACGCCCCCGGGACAGACACAGATACGCAGTATTTT. Encoded protein: CASSHAPGTDTDTQYF.